Following are 14 T cell receptor beta chains from one sample sequenced in a study of blood T cell repertoires in COVID-19. Measured with immunoSEQ multiplex PCR; TCRdb has only the in-frame clones, and not every one. Among some 120,000 clones, 80% to 90% were seen once, and the ten largest hold over 1.2%. Sequencing used peripheral blood. The receptors were sampled from a man in his forties or fifties with acute or convalescent COVID-19.

The chain recombines TRBV5-6 with TRBJ2-3; TRBD2 agrees at 12 bases. The germline V gene has CDR1 SGHDT and CDR2 YYEEEE. J was trimmed by 5 bases and V by 0 bases; bases with no gene match: 7. The CDR3 is made up of 17 amino acids. CDR3 sequence (DNA): TGTGCCAGCAGCTTGGGACTAGCGGGGGCTGGAGGAGATACGCAGTATTTT. Translation: CASSLGLAGAGGDTQYF.

The V and J genes are TRBV7-2 and TRBJ1-5, with a weak D call TRBD1 (6 bases). The CDR3 spans 15 residues. V was pared by 5 bases and J by 1 base, with 12 bases between. The V gene's germline CDR1 is SGHTA and CDR2 FQGNSA. The CDR3 spells CASSRTRGSNQPQHF. The CDR3 DNA follows: TGTGCCAGCAGCCGCACCAGGGGAAGCAATCAGCCCCAGCATTTT.

The chain combines TRBV4-2 with TRBJ2-2, with 13 bases matching TRBD2. CDR1 is LGHNA, CDR2 YNFKEQ, per germline. V lost 2 bases, J lost 10 bases, and 4 bases stayed unmatched. This CDR3 spans 15 amino acids. This CDR3 reads CASSQSGLAGEELFF. The DNA for the CDR3 is TGTGCCAGCAGCCAATCTGGACTAGCGGGGGAGGAGCTGTTTTTT.

The rearrangement links TRBV18 to TRBJ2-2; 8 positions match TRBD1. The trim removed 5 bases at V and 0 bases at J, leaving 5 bases unmatched. The CDR3 totals 16 residues. Germline CDR1 is KGHSH and CDR2 is LQKENI. For the CDR3, the DNA is TGTGCCAGCTCAGCCCAGGGGGCGACGAACACCGGGGAGCTGTTTTTT. Protein sequence: CASSAQGATNTGELFF.

V is TRBV18 and J is TRBJ1-1; D perhaps matches TRBD1 (6 bases). This CDR3 has 16 amino acids. The germline CDR1 and CDR2 sequences are KGHSH and LQKENI. V lost 3 bases to trimming and J lost 1 base, with 15 bases between them. In nucleotides, the CDR3 is TGTGCCAGCTCACCTCTGACGGGACATTCGAACACTGAAGCTTTCTTT. This gives the protein CASSPLTGHSNTEAFF.

The V and J genes are TRBV21-1 and TRBJ1-6; the D call of TRBD1 is as the table states it, not checked on the DNA. TRBV21-1 is a pseudogene. The CDR3 totals 17 residues. CDR3 sequence (DNA): TGTGCCAGCAGCAAAGGGGGACAGGGGGATCGGAATTCACCCCTCCACTTT. As protein: CASSKGGQGDRNSPLHF.

This chain uses TRBV11-2 with TRBJ2-1; 7 bases line up with TRBD2. J was trimmed by 5 bases and V by 0 bases; bases with no gene match: 13. Germline V lookup: CDR1 SGHAT, CDR2 FQNNGV. The CDR3 covers 18 residues. The CDR3 sequence is CASSLETSAGVYHNEQFF. The CDR3 nucleotides read TGTGCCAGCAGCTTAGAAACGTCGGCGGGGGTGTATCACAATGAGCAGTTCTTC.

This chain connects TRBV6-1 to TRBJ1-6; D not certain. The CDR3 has 15 amino acids. Per germline, CDR1 MNHNS and CDR2 SASEGT. Trimming took off 2 bases at V and 4 bases at J, with 9 bases between the two ends. As DNA, the CDR3 is TGTGCCAGCAGTGAATCGGCAGGATATAATTCACCCCTCCACTTT. It yields the protein CASSESAGYNSPLHF.

The rearrangement uses TRBV5-4 and TRBJ1-6; TRBD1 is a possible D gene (5 bases). The CDR3 is 16 amino acids. V was shortened by 0 bases and J by 2 bases, with 9 bases between the two germline ends. Germline CDR1 SGHNT, CDR2 YYREEE (reference sequence). CDR3 loop: CASSLEGAPYNSPLHF. In DNA, the CDR3 is TGTGCCAGCAGCTTGGAAGGGGCCCCCTATAATTCACCCCTCCACTTT.

This chain connects TRBV7-2 to TRBJ1-3; TRBD1 is a possible D gene (5 bases). CDR1 is SGHTA and CDR2 is FQGNSA in the germline V gene. Trimming stripped 5 bases from V and 3 bases from J, with 11 bases between. The CDR3 contains 14 residues. The CDR3: CASSPGLGGNTIYF. The CDR3 DNA is TGTGCCAGCAGCCCAGGGTTAGGTGGAAACACCATATATTTT.

CDR3 in amino acids: CASSFTGTSEGHEQFF. The CDR3 coding sequence is TGTGCCAGCAGCTTTACCGGGACTAGCGAGGGTCATGAGCAGTTCTTC. The chain employs TRBV7-9 and TRBJ2-1, with 10 bases matching TRBD2. Germline V lookup: CDR1 SEHNR, CDR2 FQNEAQ (reference sequence). The CDR3 has 16 amino acids. Losses at the gene ends were 3 bases for V and 8 bases for J; bases not matched to a gene: 10.

A remark on this clone: The junction shows a germline mismatch at one end, possibly a read error. The gene calls are TRBV19 and TRBJ2-6; D is unresolved. The CDR3 spans 15 residues. The germline V gene has CDR1 LNHDA and CDR2 SQIVND (reference sequence). The CDR3: CASSLELSGANVLTF. CDR3 in DNA: TGTGCCAGTAGTTTAGAACTCTCTGGGGCCAACGTCCTGACTTTC.

The V call is TRBV18, the J call TRBJ1-5, with TRBD1 identical over 11 bases. CDR3 size: 17 residues. Germline CDR1 KGHSH, CDR2 LQKENI. Losses at the gene ends were 2 bases for V and 1 base for J; bases not matched to a gene: 4. DNA of the CDR3: TGTGCCAGCTCACCAGAGGGACAGGGGGGAAGCAATCAGCCCCAGCATTTT. It yields the protein CASSPEGQGGSNQPQHF. The entire variable domain, with the rest obtained from reference TRBV18 and TRBJ1-5, is as follows: NAGVMQNPRHLVRRRGQEARLRCSPMKGHSHVYWYRQLPEEGLKFMVYLQKENIIDESGMPKERFSAEFPKEGPSILRIQQVVRGDSAAYFCASSPEGQGGSNQPQHFGDGTRLSIL.

V and J are TRBV5-6 and TRBJ2-7; D uncertain. Trimming cost V 0 bases and J 3 bases, with 7 bases left between them. Germline V gene data show CDR1 as SGHDT and CDR2 as YYEEEE. The CDR3 covers 13 residues. The CDR3: CASSLVDNYEQYF. CDR3 in DNA: TGTGCCAGCAGCTTGGTAGACAACTACGAGCAGTACTTC.